The 27 T cell receptor beta chains given below trace back to one sample, sequenced in a study of T-cell memory formation after mild COVID-19. TCRdb re-called the 5' RACE reads through MiXCR, storing one row per CDR3 protein. Here the sample spans 300,000 to 400,000 distinct CDR3 sequences, around 15% being singletons. The sequenced material came from PBMCs or a T cell subset sorted from them (not recorded which). Source of these receptors: a man aged 18 to 29 who had mild COVID-19 (a few samples of this study predate the infection). Cell type and time point are not known.

Ten or more counts support this clonotype. This sequence joins TRBV6-5 and TRBJ1-6; TRBD1 matches 10 bases. J gave up 8 bases and V 6 bases, and 7 bases lay outside the gene matches. There are 15 residues in the CDR3. The V gene's germline CDR1 is MNHEY and CDR2 SVGAGI. CDR3 loop: CASRPGQGFYSPLHF. DNA for the CDR3: TGTGCCAGCAGGCCGGGACAGGGGTTTTATTCACCCCTCCACTTT.

This clonotype was counted at least ten times. The V gene is TRBV6-2 or TRBV6-3, the J gene TRBJ2-7; 8 bases agree with TRBD2. Germline lookup yields CDR1 MNHEY and CDR2 SVGEGT. Trimming removed 4 bases from V and 1 base from J; junction bases left unmatched: 15. The CDR3 consists of 18 residues. The CDR3 DNA reads as TGTGCCAGCAGTTCCGTCATACCACGCGGACTAGCTTCCTACGAGCAGTACGTC. Protein: CASSSVIPRGLASYEQYV.

This sequence joins TRBV18 and TRBJ2-7; D gene uncertain. Germline V lookup: CDR1 KGHSH, CDR2 LQKENI. V was pared by 0 bases and J by 5 bases, with 8 bases between. The CDR3 has 13 residues. The CDR3 is CASSPPVSHEQYF. The CDR3 nucleotides read TGTGCCAGCTCACCACCCGTCAGCCACGAGCAGTACTTC.

V and J are TRBV18 and TRBJ1-1; D remains unclear. Germline loops: CDR1 KGHSH, CDR2 LQKENI. V was shortened by 5 bases and J by 4 bases, with 11 bases between the two germline ends. The CDR3 covers 13 residues. The chain's CDR3 is CASSWGEATEAFF. The CDR3 DNA reads as TGTGCCAGCTCATGGGGTGAGGCCACTGAAGCTTTCTTT.

In this sample, this clonotype turned up a few times. This chain connects TRBV6-5 to TRBJ1-2; TRBD1 might be the D (5 bases). V was shortened by 2 bases and J by 6 bases, with 13 bases between the two germline ends. Germline V gene lookup returns CDR1 MNHEY and CDR2 SVGAGI. The CDR3 contains 14 residues. CDR3 sequence (DNA): TGTGCCAGCAGTTACCTGGGGGGATCGGATGGCTACACCTTC. Translation gives CASSYLGGSDGYTF.

This clonotype was observed many times. The chain links TRBV20-1 to TRBJ2-1, with TRBD2 identical over 11 bases. Germline CDR1 reads DFQATT; CDR2 reads SNEGSKA (reference sequence). The CDR3 is made up of 13 amino acids. The trim removed 6 bases at V and 9 bases at J, leaving 7 bases unmatched. CDR3 coding DNA: TGCAGTGCCACAGGACTAGCGGGTAGTGAGCAGTTCTTC. Amino acids: CSATGLAGSEQFF.

This clonotype has only a few counts. The V gene is TRBV27, the J gene TRBJ2-5, with D possibly TRBD1 on 6 matching bases. With 3 bases removed from V and 4 bases from J, the gap between germline ends came to 15 bases. Per the germline V gene, CDR1 is MNHEY and CDR2 is SMNVEV (reference sequence). The CDR3 spans 15 residues. The DNA of the CDR3 is TGTGCCAGCAGTTTTTTAGGGGACAAAGGAGAGACCCAGTACTTC. It codes for CASSFLGDKGETQYF.

The gene calls are TRBV12-3 or TRBV12-4 and TRBJ1-1; TRBD1 aligns across 10 bases. Trimming took 3 bases from V and 3 from J; bases not matched to a gene: 7. This CDR3 contains 16 residues. The CDR3 DNA is TGTGCCAGCAGTTTTACAGGGACAGGGGCCCACACTGAAGCTTTCTTT. Translation: CASSFTGTGAHTEAFF.

V and J are TRBV15 and TRBJ1-1; no definite D call. Trimming removed 11 bases from V and 3 bases from J, with 16 bases in between. CDR1 LNHNV and CDR2 YYDKDF come from the germline V gene (reference sequence). This CDR3 contains 13 residues. CDR3 DNA: TGTGCCGTTGGATCTTGGGCGGACACTGAAGCTTTCTTT. Protein sequence: CAVGSWADTEAFF.

This clonotype was found a few times. The chain combines TRBV7-9 with TRBJ1-1, with TRBD1 matching 10 bases. This CDR3 spans 15 amino acids. The germline V gene has CDR1 SEHNR and CDR2 FQNEAQ (reference sequence). Germline trimming cut 2 bases from V and 4 bases from J; bases unmatched to any gene: 4. This chain's CDR3 is CASSLLTGGITEAFF. Here the CDR3 DNA reads TGTGCCAGCAGCTTATTGACAGGGGGCATCACTGAAGCTTTCTTT.

This clonotype came up many times. The chain recombines TRBV4-3 with TRBJ2-5, with 9 positions matching TRBD1. The V gene's germline CDR1 is LGHNA and CDR2 YSLEER. V lost 1 base and J lost 5; bases outside the gene matches: 5. This CDR3 region has 15 residues. The DNA for the CDR3 is TGCGCCAGCAGCCAAGCCGGGACAGGGCCCGAGACCCAGTACTTC. It translates to CASSQAGTGPETQYF.

This clonotype was recorded a few times. The chain combines TRBV7-8 with TRBJ2-5; TRBD1 is a possible D gene (7 bases). The V end was cut by 5 bases, the J end by 0 bases, with 10 bases between. Germline-derived CDR1 and CDR2 are SGHVS and FQNEAQ. The CDR3 consists of 14 residues. CDR3 protein: CASSAGQHQETQYF. The CDR3 DNA reads as TGTGCCAGCAGCGCGGGACAGCACCAAGAGACCCAGTACTTC.

This clonotype appeared a few times. A junction boundary mismatches the germline segment, possibly from a read error. This chain connects TRBV9 to TRBJ2-7; weak D call: TRBD1 (6 bases). The CDR3 is made up of 16 amino acids. The germline CDR1 and CDR2 sequences are SGDLS and YYNGEE. CDR3 region: CASSVSGQTNDYVQYF. The CDR3 DNA reads as TGTGCCAGCAGCGTGTCAGGACAGACTAATGACTACGTGCAGTACTTC.

CDR3 DNA: TGTGCCACCAGCAGAGACCTGGACCCAGAGACCCAGTACTTC. This encodes CATSRDLDPETQYF. V is TRBV15 and J is TRBJ2-5; D call uncertain. The germline CDR1 and CDR2 sequences are LNHNV and YYDKDF (reference sequence). The CDR3 covers 14 residues. Trimming removed 0 bases at V and 4 bases at J, with 9 bases between.

This clonotype has more than one count but fewer than ten. The chain carries TRBV7-2 and TRBJ2-1; possibly TRBD2 for D (5 bases). From germline, CDR1 is SGHTA and CDR2 FQGNSA. The CDR3 runs to 15 residues. Between the trimmed V and J ends, which lost 1 base and 10 bases, there was a span of 17 bases. The CDR3 here is CASSLVGRPIREQFF. DNA of the CDR3: TGTGCCAGCAGCTTAGTAGGGAGACCGATAAGGGAGCAGTTCTTC. Full variable domain (outside the CDR3, taken from reference TRBV7-2 and TRBJ2-1): GAGVSQSPSNKVTEKGKDVELRCDPISGHTALYWYRQSLGQGLEFLIYFQGNSAPDKSGLPSDRFSAERTGGSVSTLTIQRTQQEDSAVYLCASSLVGRPIREQFFGPGTRLTVL.

This clonotype was seen a few times. In nucleotides, the CDR3 is TGTGCCAGCAGCTCTGACAGGGGGGCATACGAGCAGTACTTC. It codes for CASSSDRGAYEQYF. The chain uses TRBV7-2 and TRBJ2-7, with 9 bases aligning to TRBD1. This CDR3 contains 14 residues. Per germline, CDR1 SGHTA and CDR2 FQGNSA. The trim removed 4 bases at V and 4 bases at J, leaving 5 bases unmatched.

The DNA of the CDR3 is TGCAGCGTTGATGTCACTAGGTTCAATGAGCAGTTCTTC. This translates into CSVDVTRFNEQFF. This rearrangement joins TRBV29-1 to TRBJ2-1; D may be TRBD2 (5 bases). Germline V gives CDR1 SQVTM, CDR2 ANQGSEA. The CDR3 is 13 residues long. V shed 3 bases and J shed 6 bases, with 12 bases lying between them.

The gene calls are TRBV28 and TRBJ2-1, with D tentatively TRBD1 (5 bases). Germline values: CDR1 MDHEN, CDR2 SYDVKM. V lost 6 bases and J lost 4, with 16 bases in between. The length of the CDR3 is 15 residues. The CDR3: CASRSGATRYNEQFF. As DNA, the CDR3 is TGTGCCAGCAGGAGTGGGGCCACGAGGTACAATGAGCAGTTCTTC.

This clonotype was observed many times. The chain links TRBV5-1 to TRBJ2-1; 7 nucleotides align to TRBD1. Germline V gene data show CDR1 as SGHRS and CDR2 as YFSETQ. J lost 10 bases, V lost 4 bases, and 11 bases had no gene match. The CDR3 has 14 residues. CDR3 coding DNA: TGCGCCAGCAGCCTTTCGGGACAGCCAAGGGAGCAGTTCTTC. This gives the protein CASSLSGQPREQFF.

This chain uses TRBV4-1 with TRBJ1-1, with D perhaps TRBD1 (5 bases). Germline assignment: CDR1 MGHRA and CDR2 YSYEKL. The CDR3 totals 15 residues. V lost 3 bases, J lost 0 bases, and 11 bases lay in between. The CDR3 coding sequence is TGCGCCAGCAGCCAGATAGGACACTTGAACACTGAAGCTTTCTTT. Translating it yields CASSQIGHLNTEAFF.

The V call is TRBV4-1, the J call TRBJ2-1, with D maybe TRBD2 (6 bases). Trimming cost V 4 bases and J 8 bases, with 21 bases left between them. This CDR3 region has 16 residues. Germline-derived CDR1 and CDR2 are MGHRA and YSYEKL. For the CDR3, the DNA is TGCGCCAGCAGCCGGGGATTGGTAGGAGGGGACGATGAGCAGTTCTTC. Protein: CASSRGLVGGDDEQFF.

This clonotype was detected many times. The V and J genes are TRBV7-2 and TRBJ1-2, with D possibly being TRBD1 (5 bases). With 4 bases removed from V and 8 bases from J, the gap between germline ends came to 20 bases. The CDR3 runs 15 residues. The germline gives CDR1 SGHTA, CDR2 FQGNSA. CDR3 sequence (DNA): TGTGCCAGCAGCTCCCACGGCGAGGGGAGGCAAGGCTACACCTTC. This sequence encodes CASSSHGEGRQGYTF.

The chain recombines TRBV9 with TRBJ2-5; D is undetermined. The length of the CDR3 is 14 residues. The ends were cut back, 1 base at V and 4 bases at J, with 11 bases in the middle. Germline assignment: CDR1 SGDLS and CDR2 YYNGEE. The CDR3, as DNA: TGTGCCAGCAGCGTACAAAGCGCCGGAGAGACCCAGTACTTC. Translating it yields CASSVQSAGETQYF.

This clonotype was detected ten times or more. The chain carries TRBV6-6 and TRBJ1-1; possible D gene TRBD1, 5 bases. The CDR3 has 14 amino acids. Germline V gene lookup returns CDR1 MNHNY and CDR2 SVGAGI (reference sequence). Deletions cut 2 bases from V and 1 base from J, with 8 bases between. The CDR3 sequence: CASSYPGRNTEAFF. CDR3 nucleotides: TGTGCCAGCAGTTACCCAGGGAGGAACACTGAAGCTTTCTTT.

This clonotype was seen repeatedly, ten times or more. This chain uses TRBV18 with TRBJ2-5; possibly TRBD2 for D (5 bases). V dropped 2 bases and J dropped 5 bases, with 6 bases sitting between them. The CDR3 is 12 amino acids. From germline, CDR1 is KGHSH and CDR2 LQKENI. The CDR3 protein is CASSPGSETQYF. Here the CDR3 DNA reads TGTGCCAGCTCACCAGGGAGCGAGACCCAGTACTTC.

The sample holds a few counts of this clonotype. V usage is TRBV28 and J usage is TRBJ1-5; unclear D gene. Trimming took off 2 bases at V and 2 bases at J, with 10 bases between the two ends. The CDR3 has 15 amino acids. CDR1 and CDR2 from the germline V gene are MDHEN and SYDVKM. CDR3 nucleotides: TGTGCCAGCAGTTTAGGAGCCTCTGGCAATCAGCCCCAGCATTTT. It yields the protein CASSLGASGNQPQHF.

This clonotype was observed a few times. This sequence joins TRBV4-1 and TRBJ2-7, with TRBD2 as a possible D gene (6 bases). Trimming stripped 1 base from V and 6 bases from J, with 16 bases between. The CDR3 is made up of 15 amino acids. In germline, CDR1 is MGHRA, CDR2 YSYEKL. CDR3 nucleotides: TGCGCCAGCAGCCAAGTCGGGACTCCCCTCTCCGAGCAGTACTTC. Amino acid sequence: CASSQVGTPLSEQYF.